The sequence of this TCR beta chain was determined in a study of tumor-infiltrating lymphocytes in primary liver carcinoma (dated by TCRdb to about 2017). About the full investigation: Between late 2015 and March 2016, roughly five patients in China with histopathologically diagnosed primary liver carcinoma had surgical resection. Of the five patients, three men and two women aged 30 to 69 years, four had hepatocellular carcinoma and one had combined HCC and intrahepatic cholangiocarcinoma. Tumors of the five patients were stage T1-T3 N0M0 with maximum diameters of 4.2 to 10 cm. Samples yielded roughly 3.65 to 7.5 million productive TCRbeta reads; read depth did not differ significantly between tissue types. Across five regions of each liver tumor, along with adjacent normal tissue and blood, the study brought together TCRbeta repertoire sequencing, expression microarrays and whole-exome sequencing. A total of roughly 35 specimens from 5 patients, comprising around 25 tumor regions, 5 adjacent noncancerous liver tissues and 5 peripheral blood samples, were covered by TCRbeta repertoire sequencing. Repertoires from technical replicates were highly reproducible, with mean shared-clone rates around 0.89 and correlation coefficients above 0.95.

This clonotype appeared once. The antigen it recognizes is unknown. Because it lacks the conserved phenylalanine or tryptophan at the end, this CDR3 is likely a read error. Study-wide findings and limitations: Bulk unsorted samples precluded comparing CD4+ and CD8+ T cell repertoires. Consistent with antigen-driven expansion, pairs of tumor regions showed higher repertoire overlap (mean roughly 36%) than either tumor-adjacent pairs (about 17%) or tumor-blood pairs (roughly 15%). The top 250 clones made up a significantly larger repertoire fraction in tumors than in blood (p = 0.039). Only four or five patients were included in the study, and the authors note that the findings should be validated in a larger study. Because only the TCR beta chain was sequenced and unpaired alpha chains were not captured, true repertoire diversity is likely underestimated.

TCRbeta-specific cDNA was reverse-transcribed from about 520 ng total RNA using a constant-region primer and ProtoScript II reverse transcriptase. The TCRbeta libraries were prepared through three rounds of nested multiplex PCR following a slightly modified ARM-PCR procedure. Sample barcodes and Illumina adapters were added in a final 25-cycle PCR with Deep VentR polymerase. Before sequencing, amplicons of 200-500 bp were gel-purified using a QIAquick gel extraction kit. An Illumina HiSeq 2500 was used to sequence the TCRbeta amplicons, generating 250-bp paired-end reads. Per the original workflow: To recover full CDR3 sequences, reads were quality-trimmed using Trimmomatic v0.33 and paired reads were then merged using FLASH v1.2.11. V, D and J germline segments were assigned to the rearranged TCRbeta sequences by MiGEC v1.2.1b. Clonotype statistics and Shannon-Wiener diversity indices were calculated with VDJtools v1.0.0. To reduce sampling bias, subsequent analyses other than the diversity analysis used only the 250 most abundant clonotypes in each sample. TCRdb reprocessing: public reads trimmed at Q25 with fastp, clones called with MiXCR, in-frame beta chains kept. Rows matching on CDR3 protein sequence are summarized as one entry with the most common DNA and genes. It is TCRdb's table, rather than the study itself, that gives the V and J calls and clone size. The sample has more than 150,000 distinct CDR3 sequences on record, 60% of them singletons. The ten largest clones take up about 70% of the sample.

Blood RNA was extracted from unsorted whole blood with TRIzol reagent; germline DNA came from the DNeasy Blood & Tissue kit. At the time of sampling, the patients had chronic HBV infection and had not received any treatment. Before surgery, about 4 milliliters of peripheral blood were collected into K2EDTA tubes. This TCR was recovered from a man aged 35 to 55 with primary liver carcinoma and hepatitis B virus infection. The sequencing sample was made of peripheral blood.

The DNA sequence is TGCAGCGTCCTGGATCCCAGGGGCTGGGAGCAGTACCTC. It encodes CSVLDPRGWEQYL. The chain couples TRBV29-1 to TRBJ2-7; TRBD1 is possibly the D segment (6 matching bases). V is shortened by 6 bases, J by 7 bases, and the region joining them spans 19 bases. The CDR3 is made up of 13 amino acids, end residues included. The only DNA kept is the CDR3, 39 bases in frame from the first base. The germline V gene encodes CDR1 SQVTM and CDR2 ANQGSEA.